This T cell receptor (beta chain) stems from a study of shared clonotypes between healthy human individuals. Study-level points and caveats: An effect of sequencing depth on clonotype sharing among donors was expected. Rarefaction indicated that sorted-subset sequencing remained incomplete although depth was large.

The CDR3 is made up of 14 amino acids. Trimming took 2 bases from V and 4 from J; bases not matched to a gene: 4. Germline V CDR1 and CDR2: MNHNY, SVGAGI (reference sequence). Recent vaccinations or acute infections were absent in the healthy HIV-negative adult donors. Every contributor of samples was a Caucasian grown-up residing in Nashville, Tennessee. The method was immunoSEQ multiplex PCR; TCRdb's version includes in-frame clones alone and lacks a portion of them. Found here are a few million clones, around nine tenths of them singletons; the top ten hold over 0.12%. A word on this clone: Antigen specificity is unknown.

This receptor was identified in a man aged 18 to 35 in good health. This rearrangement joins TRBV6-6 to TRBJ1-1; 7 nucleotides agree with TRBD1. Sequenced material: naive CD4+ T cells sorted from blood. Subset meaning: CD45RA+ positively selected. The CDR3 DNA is TGTGCCAGCAGTTACAGGGGGCCGAGCACTGAAGCTTTCTTT. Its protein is CASSYRGPSTEAFF.